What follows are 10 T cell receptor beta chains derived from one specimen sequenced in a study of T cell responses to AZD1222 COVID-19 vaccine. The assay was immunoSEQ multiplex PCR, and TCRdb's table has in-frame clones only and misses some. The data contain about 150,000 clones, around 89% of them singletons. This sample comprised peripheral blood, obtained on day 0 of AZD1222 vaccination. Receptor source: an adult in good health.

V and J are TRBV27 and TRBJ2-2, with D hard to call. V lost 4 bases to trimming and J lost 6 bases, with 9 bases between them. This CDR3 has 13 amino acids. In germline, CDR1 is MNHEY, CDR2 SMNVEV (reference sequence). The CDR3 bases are TGTGCCAGCAGTTCCCTGCGGTCCGGGGAGCTGTTTTTT. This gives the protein CASSSLRSGELFF.

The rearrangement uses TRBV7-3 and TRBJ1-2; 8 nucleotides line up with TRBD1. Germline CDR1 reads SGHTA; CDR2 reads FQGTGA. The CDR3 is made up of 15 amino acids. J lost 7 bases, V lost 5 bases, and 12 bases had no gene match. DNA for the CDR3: TGTGCCAGCAGCCCCCAGGCCCAGGGGGCAAGTGGCTACACCTTC. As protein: CASSPQAQGASGYTF.

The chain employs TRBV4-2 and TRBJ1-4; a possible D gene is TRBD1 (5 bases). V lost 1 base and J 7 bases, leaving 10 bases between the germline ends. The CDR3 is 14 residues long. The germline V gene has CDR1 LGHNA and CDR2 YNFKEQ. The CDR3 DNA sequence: TGTGCCAGCAGCCAAGCGGGGGGGAGTGAAAAACTGTTTTTT. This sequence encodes CASSQAGGSEKLFF.

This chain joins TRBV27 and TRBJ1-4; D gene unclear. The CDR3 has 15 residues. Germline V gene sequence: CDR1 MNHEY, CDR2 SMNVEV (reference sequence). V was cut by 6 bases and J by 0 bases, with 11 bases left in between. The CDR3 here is CASSTLGATNEKLFF. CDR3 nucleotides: TGTGCCAGCAGCACCCTCGGAGCAACTAATGAAAAACTGTTTTTT.

The CDR3 region is CASSLSWASTGELFF. Here the CDR3 DNA reads TGTGCCAGCAGCTTAAGCTGGGCCAGCACCGGGGAGCTGTTTTTT. The rearrangement uses TRBV5-5 and TRBJ2-2; no clear D. This CDR3 is built from 15 residues. The ends were cut back, 2 bases at V and 4 bases at J, with 12 bases in the middle. Germline CDR1 SGHKS, CDR2 YYEKEE (reference sequence).

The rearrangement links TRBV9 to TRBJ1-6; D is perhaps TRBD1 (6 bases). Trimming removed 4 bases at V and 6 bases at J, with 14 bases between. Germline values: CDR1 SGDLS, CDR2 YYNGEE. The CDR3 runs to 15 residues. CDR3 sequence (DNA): TGTGCCAGCAGCCCCACAACCAGGGGTAATTCACCCCTCCACTTT. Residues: CASSPTTRGNSPLHF.

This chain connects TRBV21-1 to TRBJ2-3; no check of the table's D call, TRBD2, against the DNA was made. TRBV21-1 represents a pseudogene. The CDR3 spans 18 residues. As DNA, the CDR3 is TGTGCCAGCAGCTCCCGGGAGGCTAGCGGAAGAAACACAGATACGCAGTATTTT. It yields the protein CASSSREASGRNTDTQYF.

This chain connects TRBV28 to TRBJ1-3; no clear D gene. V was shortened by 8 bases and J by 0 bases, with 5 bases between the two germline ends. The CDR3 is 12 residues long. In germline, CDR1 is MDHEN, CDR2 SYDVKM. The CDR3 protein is CASLGSGNTIYF. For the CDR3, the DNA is TGTGCCAGCTTGGGCTCTGGAAACACCATATATTTT.

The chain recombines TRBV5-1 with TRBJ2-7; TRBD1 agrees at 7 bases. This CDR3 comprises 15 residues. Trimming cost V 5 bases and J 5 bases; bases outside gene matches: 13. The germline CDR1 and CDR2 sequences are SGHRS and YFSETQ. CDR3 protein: CASSLGGAPSNEQYF. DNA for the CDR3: TGCGCCAGCAGTTTAGGGGGCGCCCCTTCGAACGAGCAGTACTTC.

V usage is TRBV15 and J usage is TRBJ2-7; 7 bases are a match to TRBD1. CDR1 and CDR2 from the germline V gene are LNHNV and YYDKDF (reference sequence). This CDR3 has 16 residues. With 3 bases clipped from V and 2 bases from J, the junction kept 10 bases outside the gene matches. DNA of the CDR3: TGTGCCACCAGCAGTGGACGGACAGGCGATCCCTACGAGCAGTACTTC. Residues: CATSSGRTGDPYEQYF.